The 19 T cell receptor beta chains in this list originate from one sample, sequenced in a study of PD-L1 blockade in urothelial cancer (TCRdb year 2017). Library prep was done by the immunoSEQ multiplex PCR assay. TCRdb provides this immuneACCESS table in a form limited to in-frame rearrangements. Some clones are lacking; in checked studies, under half of them reflect an unresolved V gene, and why the rest are absent is not known. The sample table holds under 130,000 clones, of which about 85% were seen once. Approximately 2.4% of the sample is in the top ten clones. The source material was PBMCs, sampled around atezolizumab (anti-PD-L1) treatment. Every receptor here comes from a man between 50 and 59 years old with urothelial cancer.

The rearrangement links TRBV4-1 to TRBJ2-5; possible D gene TRBD2, 5 bases. The CDR3 contains 15 residues. Germline CDR1 is MGHRA and CDR2 is YSYEKL. V gave up 3 bases and J gave up 1 base, with 12 bases separating them. CDR3 protein: CASSQGSSGQETQYF. CDR3 nucleotides: TGCGCCAGCAGCCAGGGGAGCAGCGGCCAAGAGACCCAGTACTTC.

This clone appeared a few times. The chain has TRBV11-2 and TRBJ2-7; 9 bases match TRBD1. V shed 3 bases and J 5 bases; nucleotides not matched to a gene: 11. The CDR3 is 16 amino acids. Germline CDR1 and CDR2: SGHAT and FQNNGV. The CDR3 is CASSFQAGTGLNEQYF. CDR3 DNA: TGTGCCAGCAGCTTTCAAGCCGGGACAGGGTTAAACGAGCAGTACTTC.

The rearrangement joins TRBV27 to TRBJ2-7, with 10 bases that match TRBD1. The CDR3 is 12 amino acids. V lost 7 bases and J lost 8; bases outside the gene matches: 5. Germline V gives CDR1 MNHEY, CDR2 SMNVEV (reference sequence). CDR3 loop: CASMTGGGKQYF. The CDR3 DNA reads TGTGCCAGCATGACAGGGGGCGGCAAGCAGTACTTC.

This rearrangement joins TRBV14 to TRBJ1-2; tentatively, D is TRBD1 (6 bases). The CDR3 extends over 15 amino acids. Germline CDR1 reads SGHDN; CDR2 reads FVKESK. V gave up 0 bases and J gave up 7 bases, with 15 bases separating them. The DNA of the CDR3 is TGTGCCAGCAGCCAAGATCTCGCAGGGGTTGGTGGCTACACCTTC. Translation: CASSQDLAGVGGYTF. The complete variable domain, with remaining parts taken from reference TRBV14 and TRBJ1-2, reads EAGVTQFPSHSVIEKGQTVTLRCDPISGHDNLYWYRRVMGKEIKFLLHFVKESKQDESGMPNNRFLAERTGGTYSTLKVQPAELEDSGVYFCASSQDLAGVGGYTFGSGTRLTVV.

The chain employs TRBV5-5 and TRBJ2-2; TRBD1 agrees at 10 bases. The junction had 10 bases not matched to a gene; V was cut back by 7 bases and J by 7 bases. The length of the CDR3 is 15 residues. Germline V gives CDR1 SGHKS, CDR2 YYEKEE (reference sequence). CDR3: CASSGQGQGFGELFF. DNA for the CDR3: TGTGCCAGCTCGGGTCAGGGACAGGGGTTCGGGGAGCTGTTTTTT.

This chain links TRBV6-1 with TRBJ2-7; TRBD1 agrees at 8 bases. This CDR3 contains 16 residues. Unmatched junction bases numbered 8, after V lost 0 bases and J lost 4 bases. Germline assignment: CDR1 MNHNS and CDR2 SASEGT. The CDR3 loop is CASSEAAWDRLYEQYF. In nucleotides, the CDR3 is TGTGCCAGCAGTGAAGCGGCTTGGGACAGGCTATACGAGCAGTACTTC.

The V gene is TRBV5-4, the J gene TRBJ2-3; tentative D call: TRBD2 (5 bases). Trimming stripped 5 bases from V and 0 bases from J, with 16 bases between. Germline V lookup: CDR1 SGHNT, CDR2 YYREEE (reference sequence). This CDR3 is 16 amino acids long. Written as DNA, the CDR3 is TGTGCCAGCAGACGAATAGGACTGGAAAGCACAGATACGCAGTATTTT. Translating gives CASRRIGLESTDTQYF.

This clone was observed a single time. The gene calls are TRBV30 and TRBJ1-5, with D tentatively TRBD1 (5 bases). The germline gives CDR1 GTSNPN, CDR2 SVGIG (reference sequence). Between the trimmed V and J ends, which lost 5 bases and 0 bases, there was a span of 17 bases. This CDR3 contains 16 residues. The CDR3: CAWSGRVGYSNQPQHF. For the CDR3, the DNA is TGTGCCTGGTCAGGGAGGGTGGGCTATAGCAATCAGCCCCAGCATTTT.

V gene TRBV2 combines with J gene TRBJ1-6; D is perhaps TRBD1 (6 bases). There are 15 residues in the CDR3. Per the germline V gene, CDR1 is SNHLY and CDR2 is FYNNEI. Trimming pared 7 bases from V and 4 bases from J, leaving 14 bases between. The chain's CDR3 is CASNRDKTYNSPLHF. The CDR3 nucleotides are TGTGCCAGCAACCGGGACAAAACTTATAATTCACCCCTCCACTTT.

The CDR3 region is CAWSGSSEIGGQFF. CDR3 coding DNA: TGTGCCTGGAGTGGGTCTTCTGAGATCGGGGGGCAGTTCTTC. The rearrangement links TRBV30 to TRBJ2-1; D may be TRBD2 (6 bases). V lost 1 base and J 12 bases, leaving 19 bases between the germline ends. The CDR3 contains 14 residues. Germline CDR1 GTSNPN, CDR2 SVGIG (reference sequence).

The CDR3 nucleotides read TGTGCCAGCAGCTTAATTGGAGGGGTTGGTGAGCAGTTCTTC. The encoded protein is CASSLIGGVGEQFF. This chain uses TRBV7-2 with TRBJ2-1; perhaps TRBD2 as D (6 bases). There are 14 residues in the CDR3. V gave up 2 bases and J gave up 9 bases, with 14 bases separating them. The germline CDR1 and CDR2 sequences are SGHTA and FQGNSA.

The rearrangement uses TRBV7-2 and TRBJ2-1, with 14 bases matching TRBD2. Germline CDR1 SGHTA, CDR2 FQGNSA. The CDR3 extends over 18 amino acids. J was trimmed by 6 bases and V by 4 bases; bases with no gene match: 11. The chain's CDR3 is CASSSLTSGRGTFNEQFF. The CDR3 DNA is TGTGCCAGCAGCTCCTTGACTAGCGGGAGGGGGACATTCAATGAGCAGTTCTTC.

The chain uses TRBV27 and TRBJ1-2; the D gene is possibly TRBD1 (6 bases). The V gene lost 3 bases and the J gene lost 4 bases, with 9 bases spanning the gap. CDR1 is MNHEY, CDR2 SMNVEV, per germline (reference sequence). The CDR3 is 13 residues long. The CDR3 region has the DNA TGTGCCAGCAGTTTGAGGGGGGGCTATGGCTACACCTTC. This sequence encodes CASSLRGGYGYTF.

The chain uses TRBV7-9 and TRBJ1-6; TRBD1 aligns across 8 bases. Germline-derived CDR1 and CDR2 are SEHNR and FQNEAQ (reference sequence). This CDR3 is 16 amino acids long. Losses at the gene ends were 5 bases for V and 6 bases for J; bases not matched to a gene: 9. Here the CDR3 DNA reads TGTGCCAGCAGCCACGGACAGGGACGAACTAATTCACCCCTCCACTTT. Translated, it gives CASSHGQGRTNSPLHF.

This chain connects TRBV9 to TRBJ1-6; 8 nucleotides match TRBD1. The trim removed 2 bases at V and 1 base at J, leaving 2 bases unmatched. The CDR3 has 16 residues. Germline V lookup: CDR1 SGDLS, CDR2 YYNGEE. The CDR3 coding sequence is TGTGCCAGCAGCGTCCGGACAGGGTCCTATAATTCACCCCTCCACTTT. Amino acid sequence: CASSVRTGSYNSPLHF.

The chain uses TRBV7-2 and TRBJ2-1, with 8 bases fitting TRBD2. With V trimmed by 5 bases and J by 9 bases, 9 bases remained unmatched. The CDR3 is 14 residues long. Germline V gene sequence: CDR1 SGHTA, CDR2 FQGNSA. CDR3 sequence: CASSRSLAGGEQFF. The CDR3 nucleotides are TGTGCCAGCAGCCGCTCGCTAGCGGGTGGTGAGCAGTTCTTC.

CDR3 DNA sequence: TGTGCCAGCTCACGGAGGGACAGGGCGGCCTACGAGCAGTACTTC. Translation: CASSRRDRAAYEQYF. The chain employs TRBV18 and TRBJ2-7; 9 bases align to TRBD1. This CDR3 is 15 amino acids long. After removal of 4 bases from V and 2 bases from J, the junction contained 6 bases not matched to a gene. Germline CDR1 KGHSH, CDR2 LQKENI. The variable domain in full, with the rest retrieved from reference TRBV18 and TRBJ2-7, is NAGVMQNPRHLVRRRGQEARLRCSPMKGHSHVYWYRQLPEEGLKFMVYLQKENIIDESGMPKERFSAEFPKEGPSILRIQQVVRGDSAAYFCASSRRDRAAYEQYFGPGTRLTVT.

This chain connects TRBV7-3 to TRBJ2-1; TRBD1 is a possible D gene (7 bases). The CDR3 loop spans 13 amino acids. V gave up 5 bases and J gave up 8 bases, with 13 bases separating them. Germline V gene sequence: CDR1 SGHTA, CDR2 FQGTGA. In DNA, the CDR3 is TGTGCCAGCAGCGCAGGGGGGCGCGATGAGCAGTTCTTC. This gives the protein CASSAGGRDEQFF.

The chain employs TRBV19 and TRBJ1-2; D not certain. CDR3 length equals 16 residues. Deletions cut 5 bases from V and 7 bases from J, with 23 bases between. CDR1 and CDR2 (germline): LNHDA, SQIVND (reference sequence). CDR3 coding DNA: TGTGCCAGTAGTCCGGAAGGAAGTTTCCGACTTTCTGGCTACACCTTC. Protein product: CASSPEGSFRLSGYTF.